This T cell receptor beta chain came from a study of blood T cells in healthy people across ages. Germline V gene sequence: CDR1 KGHSY, CDR2 FQNENV. This CDR3 region has 16 residues. Trimming stripped 4 bases from V and 2 bases from J, with 17 bases between. Study-wide results and caveats: Age brought a roughly linear fall in TCR beta diversity measured per million T cells.

Using a J-beta primer mix together with a sample-barcoded 5' primer, a second PCR was run for roughly 7 to 11 cycles. Each CDR3 protein is one row after TCRdb ran MiXCR on the 5' RACE reads. The data contain 650,000 to 700,000 distinct CDR3 sequences, around 50% of them singletons. Every sample had a minimum of 6 million PBMCs isolated. This clonotype showed up just once. Its antigen is currently unknown. Specimen: blood. This clonotype was sampled from a woman of 80 years or more in good health. The chain is built from TRBV16 and TRBJ1-2; D unresolved. The CDR3 region has the DNA TGTGCCAGCAGCCCTAAGCTACAGAGACTGAACTATGGCTACACCTTC. It codes for CASSPKLQRLNYGYTF.